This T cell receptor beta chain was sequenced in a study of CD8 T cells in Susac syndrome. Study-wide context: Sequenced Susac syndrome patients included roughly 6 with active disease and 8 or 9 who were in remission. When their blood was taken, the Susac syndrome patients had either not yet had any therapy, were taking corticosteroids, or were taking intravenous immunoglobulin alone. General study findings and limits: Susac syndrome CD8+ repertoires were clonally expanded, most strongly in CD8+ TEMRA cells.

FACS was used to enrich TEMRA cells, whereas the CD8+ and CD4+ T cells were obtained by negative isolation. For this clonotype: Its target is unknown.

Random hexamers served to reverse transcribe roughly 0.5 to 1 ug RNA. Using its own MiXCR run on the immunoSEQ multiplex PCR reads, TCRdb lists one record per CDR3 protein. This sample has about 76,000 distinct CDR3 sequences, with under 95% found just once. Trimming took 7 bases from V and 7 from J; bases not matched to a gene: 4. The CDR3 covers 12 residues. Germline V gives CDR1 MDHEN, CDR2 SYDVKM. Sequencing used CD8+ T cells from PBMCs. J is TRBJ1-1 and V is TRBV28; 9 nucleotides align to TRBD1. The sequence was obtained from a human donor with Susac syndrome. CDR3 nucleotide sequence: TGTGCCAGCAACAGGGGGCGAGGTGAAGCTTTCTTT. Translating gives CASNRGRGEAFF.